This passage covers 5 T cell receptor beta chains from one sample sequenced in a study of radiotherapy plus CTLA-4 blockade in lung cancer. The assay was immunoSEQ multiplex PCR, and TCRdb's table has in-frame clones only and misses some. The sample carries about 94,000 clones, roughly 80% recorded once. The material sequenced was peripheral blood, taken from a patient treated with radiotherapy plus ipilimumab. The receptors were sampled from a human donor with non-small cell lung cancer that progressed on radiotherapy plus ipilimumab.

CDR3 nucleotide sequence: TGTGCCAGCAGTCCCCAACTAGCGGGAGCGGGGGGTAGTTGGGGAGAGACCCAGTACTTC. Its protein product is CASSPQLAGAGGSWGETQYF. The chain joins TRBV27 to TRBJ2-5; TRBD2 matches 11 bases. There are 20 residues in the CDR3. Germline loops: CDR1 MNHEY, CDR2 SMNVEV (reference sequence). The ends lost 5 bases at V and 4 bases at J; junction bases unmatched: 21.

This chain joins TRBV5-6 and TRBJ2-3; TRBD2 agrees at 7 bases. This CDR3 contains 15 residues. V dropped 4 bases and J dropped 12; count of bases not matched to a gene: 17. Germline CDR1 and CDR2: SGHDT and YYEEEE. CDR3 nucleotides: TGTGCCAGCAGCCTGGTGGCGGGAGTGGTTGGGAGTCAGTATTTT. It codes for CASSLVAGVVGSQYF. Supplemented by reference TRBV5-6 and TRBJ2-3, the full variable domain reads DAGVTQSPTHLIKTRGQQVTLRCSPKSGHDTVSWYQQALGQGPQFIFQYYEEEERQRGNFPDRFSGHQFPNYSSELNVNALLLGDSALYLCASSLVAGVVGSQYFGPGTRLTVL.

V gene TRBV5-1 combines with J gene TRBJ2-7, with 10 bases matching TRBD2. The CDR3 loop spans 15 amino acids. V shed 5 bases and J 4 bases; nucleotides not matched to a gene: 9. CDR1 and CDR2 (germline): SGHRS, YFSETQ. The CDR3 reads CASSSLRAGGYEQYF. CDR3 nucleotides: TGCGCCAGCAGTTCATTACGAGCGGGAGGGTACGAGCAGTACTTC.

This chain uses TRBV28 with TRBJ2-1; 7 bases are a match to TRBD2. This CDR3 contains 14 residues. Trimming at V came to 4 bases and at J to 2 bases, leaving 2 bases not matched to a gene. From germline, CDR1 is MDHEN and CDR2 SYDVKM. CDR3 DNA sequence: TGTGCCAGCAGTTCCAGCGGGACCTACAATGAGCAGTTCTTC. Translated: CASSSSGTYNEQFF.

The CDR3 reads CASSPRQGAGSNTEAFF. The CDR3 region has the DNA TGTGCCAGCAGCCCACGACAGGGGGCAGGATCGAACACTGAAGCTTTCTTT. The chain recombines TRBV7-2 with TRBJ1-1, with 10 nucleotides matching TRBD1. In germline, CDR1 is SGHTA, CDR2 FQGNSA. The junction had 10 bases not matched to a gene; V was cut back by 5 bases and J by 1 base. This CDR3 has 17 residues.